This T cell receptor (beta chain) was identified during a study of blood T cell repertoires in COVID-19 (TCRdb year 2020). Background for the entire study: Collaborator samples came from the United States, Italy and Spain and covered acute and convalescent phases of COVID-19. Samples were obtained from the ongoing ImmuneRACE study (first 160 participants) and from some 1,300 subjects provided by 6 global collaborators. The repertoires were released in a freely available public database meant as a resource for research on the immune response to SARS-CoV-2. Where available, HLA class I and class II types were obtained from metadata supplied by the sample provider rather than from assay-based typing. The dataset comprised deeply sampled blood TCRbeta repertoires from subjects exposed to, actively infected with, or recovered from COVID-19. A de-identified subject ID, COVID-19 status, age in years and sex were almost always included in the sample metadata. The material from the prospective study consisted of cDNA or gDNA derived from T cells, B-cell-depleted T cells, or PBMCs.

Reading from cysteine to phenylalanine, the CDR3 counts 15 amino acids. Just the 45-base CDR3 DNA is kept, in frame starting at base 1. Reading the germline V gene (reference sequence) gives CDR1 LNHNV and CDR2 YYDKDF. Between the V and J ends, shortened by 3 bases and 3 bases respectively, the junction contains 11 bases. Participants in the prospective study were aged roughly 18 to 100 years, lived in under 30 United States geographic areas, and enrolled through a virtual design. Cohort assignment in the prospective study relied on participant-reported clinical history from a screening survey and a study questionnaire. Recovered participants in ImmuneRACE Cohort 3 were defined as having two consecutive negative NP/OP PCR tests, clearance from a healthcare professional, or resolution of symptoms. In the prospective study, mobile phlebotomists collected whole blood, serum and a nasopharyngeal or oropharyngeal swab from each participant. Prospective study participants could optionally give additional blood draws and questionnaires over a roughly two-month period. Before DNA extraction, blood samples from the prospective study were shipped at room temperature or frozen.

Findings and caveats that apply to the study as a whole: The amount of clinical and demographic metadata varied by source and participant and was provided uncurated.

A note on this clone: The specificity of this receptor is unknown. No much larger clone is present one base from it, and per-base qualities are unavailable.

TCRbeta CDR3 regions were amplified from genomic DNA by means of the immunoSEQ Assay, a bias-controlled multiplex PCR. On the study's bioinformatics: Nucleated cell counts per sample were estimated from amplification of reference gene primers within the assay. To quantify the absolute abundance of each unique TCRbeta CDR3 rearrangement, sequence reads were collapsed and filtered. Productive Simpson clonality was computed per sample as the square root of Simpson's diversity index over productive rearrangements. TCRdb retrieved this table from immuneACCESS and kept in-frame rearrangements only. Not all clones are present; in checked studies, unresolved V genes account for under half, and no reason is known for the remainder. The D gene and trimming were derived from the DNA, and the V and J assignments and clone size from that table. The sample table records 90,000 to 120,000 clones; 86% of these occur just once. The top ten constitute about 2.5% of the sample.

This clonotype was obtained from a woman between 50 and 59 years old who had recovered from COVID-19. The source material was PBMCs or T cells enriched from blood (not recorded which). The chain is encoded by TRBV15 joined to TRBJ2-2; TRBD1 is a possible D gene, resting on 5 matching bases. The bases read TGTGCCACCAGCAGCCCCCAGGGTGACACCGGGGAGCTGTTTTTT. Its protein is CATSSPQGDTGELFF.